What follows are 24 T cell receptor beta chains derived from one specimen sequenced in a study of T-cell memory formation after mild COVID-19. TCRdb itself ran the 5' RACE reads through MiXCR, one entry per CDR3 protein. The table lists 350,000 to 450,000 distinct CDR3 sequences, 25% to 30% of them singletons, with approximately 15% in the top ten. The material sequenced was PBMCs or a T cell subset sorted from them (not recorded which). The source is an adult woman who had mild COVID-19 (a few samples of this study predate the infection). Cell type and time point are not known.

The chain links TRBV12-3 or TRBV12-4 to TRBJ2-7, with D maybe TRBD2 (6 bases). The CDR3 has 14 residues. The V end lost 3 bases, the J end lost 5 bases, and 14 bases lay between the germline ends. The CDR3 region is CASSFVGGANEQYF. The CDR3 DNA reads as TGTGCCAGCAGTTTCGTCGGAGGGGCTAACGAGCAGTACTTC.

The chain combines TRBV6-6 with TRBJ1-6; TRBD1 is a possible D gene (5 bases). Germline CDR1 reads MNHNY; CDR2 reads SVGAGI (reference sequence). The CDR3 runs to 13 residues. Trimming removed 8 bases at V and 6 bases at J, with 11 bases between. Written as DNA, the CDR3 is TGTGCCAGCGGGGGGTTCGGTAATTCACCCCTCCACTTT. The encoded protein is CASGGFGNSPLHF.

This chain joins TRBV7-2 and TRBJ2-4; D ambiguous. Germline CDR1 is SGHTA and CDR2 is FQGNSA. The CDR3 extends over 14 amino acids. V lost 5 bases, J lost 3 bases, and 11 bases lay in between. Written as DNA, the CDR3 is TGTGCCAGCAGCCCTACGTCTATCAAAAACATTCAGTACTTC. Protein: CASSPTSIKNIQYF.

The CDR3 is CASSVTGVVGEAFF. The CDR3 coding sequence is TGTGCCAGCAGCGTTACAGGAGTGGTGGGTGAAGCTTTCTTT. The chain links TRBV7-2 to TRBJ1-1; D is possibly TRBD1 (5 bases). The germline V gene encodes CDR1 SGHTA and CDR2 FQGNSA. V shed 5 bases and J shed 7 bases, with 17 bases lying between them. The CDR3 loop spans 14 amino acids.

This clonotype was found a few times. The chain is built from TRBV29-1 and TRBJ2-3; 9 bases agree with TRBD1. The germline CDR1 and CDR2 sequences are SQVTM and ANQGSEA. The CDR3 has 16 amino acids. J gave up 2 bases and V 4 bases, and 10 bases lay outside the gene matches. The CDR3 DNA follows: TGCAGCGTTGCGGGACAGGGTGGGGCTTTCACAGATACGCAGTATTTT. Amino acids: CSVAGQGGAFTDTQYF.

This clonotype has just a few counts. The gene calls are TRBV29-1 and TRBJ1-1; TRBD1 is a possible D gene (5 bases). This CDR3 is built from 11 residues. Between the trimmed V and J ends, which lost 3 bases and 10 bases, there was a span of 12 bases. Germline CDR1 is SQVTM and CDR2 is ANQGSEA. CDR3 in amino acids: CSVDRESGAFF. The CDR3 DNA sequence: TGCAGCGTTGACAGGGAGAGCGGAGCTTTCTTT.

This rearrangement joins TRBV7-2 to TRBJ2-2; no clear D gene. The V gene's germline CDR1 is SGHTA and CDR2 FQGNSA. This CDR3 has 20 amino acids. The V end lost 4 bases, the J end lost 5 bases, and 29 bases lay between the germline ends. CDR3 coding DNA: TGTGCCAGCAGCTCTAAAATACGTGGTATCCCAACTCAGGTTACCGGGGAGCTGTTTTTT. This translates into CASSSKIRGIPTQVTGELFF.

This chain uses TRBV30 with TRBJ1-2; D ambiguous. The CDR3 is 16 residues long. V was shortened by 2 bases and J by 3 bases, with 19 bases between the two germline ends. Germline values: CDR1 GTSNPN, CDR2 SVGIG (reference sequence). CDR3 in DNA: TGTGCCTGGAGTTCCACTGATGGGGATCGGGACTATGGCTACACCTTC. Translated, it gives CAWSSTDGDRDYGYTF.

J is TRBJ1-1 and V is TRBV5-1; D is perhaps TRBD1 (5 bases). Germline-derived CDR1 and CDR2 are SGHRS and YFSETQ. V was cut by 4 bases and J by 3 bases, with 13 bases left in between. CDR3 size: 14 residues. In DNA, the CDR3 is TGCGCCAGCAGCCACGAGGGACCTGACACTGAAGCTTTCTTT. This gives the protein CASSHEGPDTEAFF.

The V and J genes are TRBV11-3 and TRBJ2-1, with D maybe TRBD2 (6 bases). Looked up from germline, CDR1 is SGHNT and CDR2 is YENEEA. Trimming left V 5 bases short and J 9 bases short, with 14 bases between. The CDR3 contains 13 residues. The CDR3 region is CASSVTGVAEQFF. In DNA, the CDR3 is TGTGCCAGCAGCGTAACGGGAGTGGCTGAGCAGTTCTTC.

The chain has TRBV6-5 and TRBJ1-4; possible D gene TRBD1, 5 bases. Trimming removed 6 bases at V and 7 bases at J, with 12 bases between. Germline loops: CDR1 MNHEY, CDR2 SVGAGI. The CDR3 is 13 residues long. CDR3 sequence: CASSPGFGEKLFF. For the CDR3, the DNA is TGTGCCAGCAGCCCAGGGTTTGGTGAAAAACTGTTTTTT.

The rearrangement links TRBV3-1 to TRBJ2-2, with D possibly being TRBD1 (6 bases). Germline V gene sequence: CDR1 LGHDT, CDR2 YNNKEL (reference sequence). This CDR3 region has 14 residues. V gave up 4 bases and J gave up 5 bases, with 11 bases separating them. This CDR3 is CASSPFRGTGELFF. Here the CDR3 DNA reads TGTGCCAGCAGCCCCTTTAGGGGGACCGGGGAGCTGTTTTTT.

J is TRBJ1-2 and V is TRBV3-1; 7 nucleotides align to TRBD1. With V trimmed by 4 bases and J by 2 bases, 7 bases remained unmatched. Germline CDR1 is LGHDT and CDR2 is YNNKEL (reference sequence). The length of the CDR3 is 15 residues. CDR3 nucleotides: TGTGCCAGCAGCCTTACGTGGGACAGCAACTATGGCTACACCTTC. Protein sequence: CASSLTWDSNYGYTF.

A few counts support this clonotype. This sequence joins TRBV6-2 or TRBV6-3 and TRBJ2-3; TRBD2 matches at 13 bases. The junction had 11 bases not matched to a gene; V was cut back by 4 bases and J by 4 bases. CDR1 and CDR2 from the germline V gene are MNHEY and SVGEGT. The length of the CDR3 is 18 residues. The CDR3 sequence: CASSSPTGLAGEADTQYF. The CDR3 nucleotides are TGTGCCAGCAGTTCCCCAACCGGACTAGCGGGGGAGGCAGATACGCAGTATTTT.

In this sample, this clonotype turned up once. The chain joins TRBV19 to TRBJ2-5; 11 positions match TRBD1. Germline V gene data show CDR1 as LNHDA and CDR2 as SQIVND (reference sequence). This CDR3 is 17 amino acids long. V was pared by 7 bases and J by 1 base, with 11 bases of the junction left unmatched. CDR3 sequence reads: CASTPGLGQGGQETQYF. CDR3 nucleotide sequence: TGTGCCAGTACCCCCGGGTTGGGACAGGGGGGCCAAGAGACCCAGTACTTC.

This clonotype occurred a few times. The V call is TRBV7-9, the J call TRBJ1-3; D is unresolved. CDR3 length equals 15 residues. Germline-derived CDR1 and CDR2 are SEHNR and FQNEAQ (reference sequence). Trimming removed 5 bases at V and 7 bases at J, with 18 bases between. CDR3 amino acids: CASSGGVRDRNTIYF. CDR3 nucleotide sequence: TGTGCCAGCAGCGGCGGGGTTCGAGATAGGAACACCATATATTTT. Based on the CDR3 plus reference TRBV7-9 and TRBJ1-3, the full variable domain is DTGVSQNPRHKITKRGQNVTFRCDPISEHNRLYWYRQTLGQGPEFLTYFQNEAQLEKSRLLSDRFSAERPKGSFSTLEIQRTEQGDSAMYLCASSGGVRDRNTIYFGEGSWLTVV.

In this sample, this clonotype turned up a few times. The chain employs TRBV7-2 and TRBJ2-6; D is ambiguous. The CDR3 runs to 15 residues. CDR1 and CDR2 from the germline V gene are SGHTA and FQGNSA. Trimming removed 4 bases from V and 1 base from J, with 8 bases in between. The CDR3 spells CASSSQPSGANVLTF. The CDR3 region has the DNA TGTGCCAGCAGCTCGCAGCCTTCTGGGGCCAACGTCCTGACTTTC.

V gene TRBV6-2 or TRBV6-3 combines with J gene TRBJ1-1; TRBD1 matches at 12 bases. Losses at the gene ends were 4 bases for V and 3 bases for J; bases not matched to a gene: 12. The germline V gene has CDR1 MNHEY and CDR2 SVGEGT. The CDR3 consists of 18 residues. This chain's CDR3 is CASSSIQGTGGLDTEAFF. The CDR3 DNA follows: TGTGCCAGCAGTTCTATCCAGGGGACAGGGGGCTTGGACACTGAAGCTTTCTTT.

The V gene is TRBV6-9, the J gene TRBJ2-3; 10 bases are a match to TRBD1. CDR3 length: 14 amino acids. The ends lost 10 bases at V and 3 bases at J; junction bases unmatched: 7. The germline V gene has CDR1 MNHGY and CDR2 SVAAGI. The CDR3: CATLGGQGTDTQYF. CDR3 bases: TGTGCCACCCTAGGGGGACAGGGGACAGATACGCAGTATTTT.

This clonotype was seen more than once but under ten times. One junction end disagrees with the germline gene, perhaps due to a read error. The chain employs TRBV27 and TRBJ2-7; D is perhaps TRBD1 (6 bases). The CDR3 has 13 amino acids. Germline assignment: CDR1 MNHEY and CDR2 SMNVEV (reference sequence). The CDR3 here is CASSLTGNYEQYF. The CDR3 coding sequence is TGCGCCAGCAGCTTAACAGGGAACTACGAGCAGTACTTC.

This clonotype has more than one count but fewer than ten. The chain links TRBV20-1 to TRBJ2-1; no clear D gene. Germline CDR1 reads DFQATT; CDR2 reads SNEGSKA (reference sequence). The V gene lost 1 base and the J gene lost 4 bases, with 17 bases spanning the gap. This CDR3 has 16 amino acids. The CDR3 loop is CSARGRSPERYNEQFF. In nucleotides, the CDR3 is TGCAGTGCTAGAGGTCGAAGTCCCGAGAGGTACAATGAGCAGTTCTTC.

This clonotype was seen a handful of times. The chain couples TRBV5-5 to TRBJ1-2, with D hard to call. The CDR3 runs 12 residues. Germline CDR1 is SGHKS and CDR2 is YYEKEE (reference sequence). Trimming shortened V by 4 bases and J by 6 bases, and 10 bases separated the two germline ends. The CDR3 DNA follows: TGTGCCAGCAGCCGCCCTGTCCATGGCTACACCTTC. Encoded protein: CASSRPVHGYTF.

The J gene is TRBJ1-5, the V gene TRBV20-1, with no clear D. V was pared by 0 bases and J by 6 bases, with 6 bases between. The V gene's germline CDR1 is DFQATT and CDR2 SNEGSKA (reference sequence). CDR3 length equals 12 residues. The CDR3, as DNA: TGCAGTGCTAGAGACCAAGGTCAGCCCCAGCATTTT. Encoded protein: CSARDQGQPQHF.

The chain carries TRBV2 and TRBJ1-5; D is unresolved. The length of the CDR3 is 15 residues. Between the trimmed V and J ends, which lost 2 bases and 7 bases, there was a span of 15 bases. CDR1 SNHLY and CDR2 FYNNEI come from the germline V gene. The CDR3: CASSENNSKKQPQHF. As DNA, the CDR3 is TGTGCCAGCAGTGAAAACAATTCGAAGAAACAGCCCCAGCATTTT.